This T cell receptor beta chain was sequenced during a study of blood T cell repertoires in COVID-19. Study background: Acute and convalescent COVID-19 samples came from the United States, Italy and Spain. The analysed material was cDNA or gDNA that came from T cells, B-cell-depleted T cells, or PBMCs.

The germline V gene has CDR1 SGDLS and CDR2 YYNGEE. The CDR3 is 13 amino acids. Trimming left V 0 bases short and J 6 bases short, with 8 bases between. This clone was seen only a few times. In the original analysis: Estimates of nucleated cell counts were drawn from the amplification of reference gene primers. The protocol was immunoSEQ multiplex PCR, while the TCRdb copy is restricted to in-frame clones and leaves out a portion. Clone size and the V and J calls come from that table; the DNA yielded D and trimming. The repertoire has tens of thousands of clones, about nine tenths of them found once; the top ten carry over 20%.

This clonotype was sampled from a woman aged 50 to 60 with active or convalescent COVID-19. The J gene is TRBJ2-3, the V gene TRBV9; unclear D gene. Sequencing input: peripheral blood. The CDR3 nucleotides read TGTGCCAGCAGCGTAGAGTTTGCGGATACGCAGTATTTT. Protein sequence: CASSVEFADTQYF. The whole variable domain, filled in from reference TRBV9 and TRBJ2-3, reads DSGVTQTPKHLITATGQRVTLRCSPRSGDLSVYWYQQSLDQGLQFLIQYYNGEERAKGNILERFSAQQFPDLHSELNLSSLELGDSALYFCASSVEFADTQYFGPGTRLTVL.